These T cell receptor beta chains were read from a single sample in a study of blood T cell repertoires in COVID-19. TCRdb's table, derived via immunoSEQ multiplex PCR, lists solely in-frame clones and lacks some. In the table there are around 300,000 clones, approximately 88% of which are singletons. Material for sequencing was PBMCs or T cells enriched from blood (not recorded which). These receptors were obtained from a woman between 40 and 55 years old who had recovered from COVID-19. CDR3s include the opening cysteine and the closing phenylalanine or tryptophan. The D gene is left open where the match is weak. Size tells how often a clone was seen (once, few, many) or the class of an expanded clone, and some rows leave it out.

>.|.|TRBV4-3|TRBJ1-4
CASSQGHQLTNEKLFF
TGCGCCAGCAGCCAAGGGCACCAGTTGACTAATGAAAAACTGTTTTTT
>TRBD1|.|TRBV7-9|TRBJ1-2
CASSPFRTGEMGYTF
TGTGCCAGCAGCCCATTCAGGACAGGGGAAATGGGCTACACCTTC
>TRBD1|.|TRBV19|TRBJ2-5
CASSRLGPGQQETQYF
TGTGCCAGTAGTAGGTTGGGGCCGGGACAGCAAGAGACCCAGTACTTC
>.|.|TRBV11-2|TRBJ2-1
CASSLDLVSEQFF
TGTGCCAGCAGCTTAGATCTTGTGAGTGAGCAGTTCTTC
>.|.|TRBV6-2/TRBV6-3|TRBJ2-5
CASSYLEETQYF
TGTGCCAGCAGTTACCTCGAAGAGACCCAGTACTTC
>TRBD2|.|TRBV28|TRBJ2-3
CASSLDRTSGSLDTQYF
TGTGCCAGCAGTTTAGACCGGACTAGCGGGAGTTTAGATACGCAGTATTTT
>.|.|TRBV28|TRBJ1-4
CASSPYNGAVSNEKLFF
TGTGCCAGCAGCCCGTATAATGGGGCAGTCTCTAATGAAAAACTGTTTTTT
>TRBD1|.|TRBV4-1|TRBJ2-5
CASSHIPGQPGTQYF
TGCGCCAGCAGCCATATACCGGGACAGCCTGGGACCCAGTACTTC
>.|.|TRBV24-1|TRBJ1-5
CATSDSGHHSNQPQHF
TGTGCCACCAGTGACTCGGGACACCATAGCAATCAGCCCCAGCATTTT
>TRBD2|.|TRBV4-3|TRBJ2-2
CASSQDWTSGSTGELFF
TGCGCCAGCAGCCAAGACTGGACTAGCGGGAGCACCGGGGAGCTGTTTTTT
>.|.|TRBV11-2|TRBJ2-2
CASSLALTSTGELFF
TGTGCCAGCAGCTTAGCCCTTACTTCAACCGGGGAGCTGTTTTTT
>TRBD1|.|TRBV4-1|TRBJ1-3
CASSHEDRAGNTIYF
TGCGCCAGCAGCCACGAGGACAGGGCTGGAAACACCATATATTTT
>TRBD2|.|TRBV4-1|TRBJ2-1
CASSHHLAGVGSYNEQFF
TGCGCCAGCAGCCACCACCTAGCGGGAGTTGGTTCCTACAATGAGCAGTTCTTC
>TRBD1|.|TRBV14|TRBJ2-7
CASSQRGTGMSYEQYF
TGTGCCAGCAGCCAACGAGGGACAGGGATGAGCTACGAGCAGTACTTC
>TRBD2|.|TRBV7-2|TRBJ2-3
CASSLTAGLAGDTDTQYF
TGTGCCAGCAGCCTAACTGCAGGACTAGCGGGAGACACAGATACGCAGTATTTT
>TRBD2|few|TRBV30|TRBJ2-7
CAWSVLAGEQYF
TGTGCCTGGAGTGTACTAGCGGGCGAGCAGTACTTC
>.|.|TRBV5-8|TRBJ1-2
CASSSGLSGYTF
TGTGCCAGCAGTTCAGGGTTATCAGGCTACACCTTC
>TRBD1|.|TRBV6-5|TRBJ1-1
CASTRDRSMNTEAFF
TGTGCCAGCACTCGGGACAGGAGTATGAACACTGAAGCTTTCTTT
>.|.|TRBV4-1|TRBJ2-2
CASSQEVGGVVAGELFF
TGCGCCAGCAGCCAAGAGGTCGGAGGAGTGGTGGCCGGGGAGCTGTTTTTT
>TRBD2|few|TRBV19|TRBJ2-7
CASSSLRGTSGSLGYEQYF
TGTGCCAGTAGTTCCCTGAGGGGGACTAGCGGGTCCCTAGGGTACGAGCAGTACTTC